This T cell receptor (beta chain) is from a study of Tregs in tolerant kidney transplant recipients. As to this clone: What it binds is unknown.

Sequencing used immunoSEQ multiplex PCR; TCRdb keeps in-frame clones, though not all of them. The repertoire holds tens of thousands of clones, with more than 90% as singletons. Unstimulated Tregs (CD4+CD25+CD127-) and CD4+CD25- non-Tregs were sorted from PBMCs. Trimming pared 3 bases from V and 16 bases from J, leaving 25 bases between. The CDR3 sequence is 15 residues long. CDR1 is SGHNT and CDR2 is YYREEE in the germline V gene (reference sequence). The study, taken as a whole, reports: Biological reproducibility was not directly addressed, but technical replication error appeared minimal.

The sequenced sample was CD8+ T cells from blood. This sequence was found in a human donor in good health. The V gene is TRBV5-4, the J gene TRBJ1-4; no firm D call. The CDR3 protein is CASSSPDAPPSKEFF. As DNA, the CDR3 is TGTGCCAGCAGCTCTCCAGATGCCCCTCCGTCAAAGGAGTTTTTT.